Shown below are 5 T cell receptor beta chains from a single sample sequenced in a study of blood T cells in healthy people across ages. Sample-barcoded 5' priming and a J-beta primer mix drove a second PCR of 7 to 11 cycles. TCRdb redid the calling of the 5' RACE reads with MiXCR, one entry per CDR3 protein. The sample contains 1.5 million to 1.8 million distinct CDR3 sequences, approximately 43% of which appear only once. The sequencing sample was made of blood. Receptors were obtained from a woman younger than 35 in good health.

This clonotype was detected only a few times. This chain uses TRBV25-1 with TRBJ2-1, with 8 bases lining up with TRBD2. Per the germline V gene, CDR1 is MGHDK and CDR2 is SYGVNS. The J segment lost 8 bases and the V segment lost 4 bases, leaving 7 bases of the junction unmatched. The CDR3 spans 14 residues. CDR3 residues: CASSGSSGTYEQFF. The CDR3 nucleotides read TGTGCCAGCAGTGGAAGTAGCGGGACCTATGAGCAGTTCTTC.

The J gene is TRBJ2-5, the V gene TRBV6-6; D may correspond to TRBD1 or TRBD2 (8 bases each). From germline, CDR1 is MNHNY and CDR2 SVGAGI (reference sequence). V dropped 8 bases and J dropped 0 bases, with 19 bases sitting between them. The CDR3 consists of 16 residues. CDR3 protein: CASSGGTGLYQETQYF. Here the CDR3 DNA reads TGTGCCAGCTCGGGGGGGACAGGTTTGTACCAAGAGACCCAGTACTTC.

The chain carries TRBV20-1 and TRBJ2-5; TRBD2 agrees at 7 bases. The CDR3 sequence is 15 residues long. V trimming: 3 bases; J trimming: 4 bases; junction bases outside the gene matches: 11. Germline V gene lookup returns CDR1 DFQATT and CDR2 SNEGSKA (reference sequence). The CDR3 here is CSASIAAGTGETQYF. CDR3 bases: TGCAGTGCTAGTATCGCAGCGGGGACGGGAGAGACCCAGTACTTC.

V and J are TRBV4-1 and TRBJ2-4; 9 positions match TRBD2. TRBJ2-5 explains the end of the DNA better; the J call may be wrong. Germline CDR1 reads MGHRA; CDR2 reads YSYEKL. The CDR3 contains 16 residues. The CDR3 is CASSQGGASGVETQYF. The CDR3 nucleotides are TGCGCCAGCAGCCAAGGGGGGGCTAGCGGGGTGGAGACCCAGTACTTC.

The V and J genes are TRBV4-3 and TRBJ2-7, with a possible D match to TRBD2 (5 bases). The germline gives CDR1 LGHNA, CDR2 YSLEER. Trimming stripped 4 bases from V and 2 bases from J, with 24 bases between. CDR3 length: 18 amino acids. The CDR3 DNA reads as TGCGCCAGCAGCCTACGATACACACGGGGTGAAGGGACCTACGAGCAGTACTTC. This gives the protein CASSLRYTRGEGTYEQYF.